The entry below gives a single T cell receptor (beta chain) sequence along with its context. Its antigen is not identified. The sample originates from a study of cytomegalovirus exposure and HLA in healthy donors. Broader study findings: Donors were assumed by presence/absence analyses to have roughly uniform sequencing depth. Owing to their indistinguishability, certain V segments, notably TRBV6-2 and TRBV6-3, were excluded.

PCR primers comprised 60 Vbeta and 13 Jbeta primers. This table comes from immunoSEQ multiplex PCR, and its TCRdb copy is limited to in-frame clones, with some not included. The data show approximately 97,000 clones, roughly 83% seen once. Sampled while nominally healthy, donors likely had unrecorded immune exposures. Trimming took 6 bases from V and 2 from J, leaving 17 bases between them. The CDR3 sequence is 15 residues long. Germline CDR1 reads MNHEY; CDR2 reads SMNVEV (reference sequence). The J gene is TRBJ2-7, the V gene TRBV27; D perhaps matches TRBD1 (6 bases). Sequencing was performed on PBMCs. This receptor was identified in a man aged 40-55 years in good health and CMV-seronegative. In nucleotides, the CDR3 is TGTGCCAGCAGCACCTTGGGACAACTCCCCTACGAGCAGTACTTC. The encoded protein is CASSTLGQLPYEQYF.